This T cell receptor (beta chain) derives from a study of graft-versus-host responses after intestinal transplantation (dated by TCRdb to about 2021). In terms of the full investigation: Multivisceral, liver-intestinal, or isolated intestinal transplants were received by the recipients. Anti-thymocyte globulin induction was given to all recipients, followed by maintenance tacrolimus and steroids for approximately three years. After intestinal transplantation, graft-versus-host and host-versus-graft alloreactive T cell clones in the graft, circulation and bone marrow were tracked using bulk TCR-beta CDR3 sequencing. Alloreactive clones were identified by sequencing pre-transplant mixed lymphocyte reaction products and comparing them with unstimulated pre-transplant donor and recipient T cells. Of the roughly 26 intestinal transplant recipients enrolled in the cohort, one of whom was a retransplant, a few patients without pretransplant specimens were excluded. A peak of at least 4% donor T cells among recipient peripheral blood mononuclear cells was the definition used for donor T cell macrochimerism. Samples from a few later patients were sequenced in-house on an Illumina MiSeq with MiXCR processing rather than by the commercial service. What the work shows at the level of the full study, not this receptor alone: In the allografts of patients with donor T cell macrochimerism, GvH to HvG T cell clonal ratios were high. Early after transplant, peak levels of circulating GvH clones were associated with declines in HvG clones. GvH clones were detected in recipient bone marrow, and some appeared earlier in ileal mucosa or blood, consistent with an intestinal mucosal origin. The relatively low number and heterogeneity of intestinal transplant patients limited the conclusions.

From a lookup of the germline V gene, CDR1 and CDR2 are KGHSH and LQKENI. V trim: 5 bases; J trim: 7 bases; unmatched bases: 3. Including the terminal cysteine and phenylalanine, the CDR3 comprises 14 residues. Just the 42-base CDR3 DNA is kept, in frame starting at base 1. On this clone: It has no known antigen specificity. No much larger clone exists at a distance of one base, and base qualities are not known.

The time point label for this specimen denotes: cells obtained before transplantation from donor or recipient. CD3+CD4+ and CD3+CD8+ populations were FACS-sorted from unstimulated pre-transplant donor and recipient cells taken from spleen or lymph nodes. Library preparation employed the immunoSEQ multiplex PCR assay. For most patients, genomic DNA was isolated with the Qiagen DNeasy Blood and Tissue Kit and shipped frozen to Adaptive Biotechnologies for TCR sequencing. For most patients, genomic DNA was subjected to high-throughput TCR-beta CDR3 sequencing by Adaptive Biotechnologies. Turning to the authors' computational methods: Adaptive's ImmunoSEQ software supplied the TCR sequencing data for around 19 patients, while MiXCR and VDJtools were used to process a few other patients. CD4 versus CD8 sorting errors were corrected by removing sequences found in both subsets at a frequency ratio below 5:1. CDR3 nucleotide sequences shared between donor and recipient were removed because the origin of such sequences could not be assigned. At least 2-fold expansion over unstimulated cells and a minimum CFSE-low frequency of 0.002% (template counts) or 0.001% (read counts) were required for clones to be classified as alloreactive. Clones were considered mappable if detected in sequenced pre-transplant spleen, lymph node, or MLR CFSE-low populations of the donor or recipient. Cumulative frequency of alloreactive clones was calculated as a percentage of all sequences weighted by copy number. TCRdb provides this immuneACCESS table in a form limited to in-frame rearrangements. Some clones are lacking; in checked studies, under half of them reflect an unresolved V gene, and why the rest are absent is not known. D and trimming were read from the DNA, whereas the V and J calls and clone size are those reported in that table. In this sample the table shows roughly 120,000 clones, approximately 92% of which occur a single time. The ten largest clones capture approximately 0.11% of the sample.

The sequenced sample was unstimulated CD4+ T cells sorted from spleen or lymph node cells, obtained before intestinal transplant. The receptor comes from a human donor who received an intestinal transplant. The rearranged chain carries TRBV18 and TRBJ1-4, with 11 junctional bases fitting TRBD1. The nucleotide sequence reads TGTGCCAGCTCAATCGGGACAGGGGGTGAAAAACTGTTTTTT. This yields the protein CASSIGTGGEKLFF.